The clone carrying this T cell receptor beta chain turned up a few times. The target antigen is unknown. A universal primer site and UMIs were added as TCR cDNA was made by 5'RACE template switching. A single record per CDR3 protein comes from TCRdb applying MiXCR to the 5' RACE reads. Among a few hundred thousand distinct CDR3 sequences listed, under 9% were seen once. This CDR3 is 16 amino acids long. Germline values: CDR1 SGHVS, CDR2 FQNEAQ. V lost 11 bases and J 1 base, leaving 24 bases between the germline ends. This sample is drawn from a study of T cells after yellow fever vaccination. Broader study findings: Among primary-vaccination clones, most reappeared after the booster, at 95% to 96% for CD4 and approximately 90% for CD8. Abundant bulk-derived clonotypes could contaminate FACS-sorted repertoires. The study found a weaker secondary response that peaked faster, day 5 versus 15.

The chain employs TRBV7-8 and TRBJ2-7, with D perhaps matching TRBD1 (6 bases). Sequenced here: CD4+ T cells sorted from PBMCs, sampled 5 days after the yellow fever booster vaccination. This TCR was recovered from a man aged 18 to 30 who received the YFV17D yellow fever vaccine. For the CDR3, the DNA is TGTGCCCAAGCCGACAGGTCCCCATGCTTGTCCTACGAGCAGTACGTC. As protein: CAQADRSPCLSYEQYV.